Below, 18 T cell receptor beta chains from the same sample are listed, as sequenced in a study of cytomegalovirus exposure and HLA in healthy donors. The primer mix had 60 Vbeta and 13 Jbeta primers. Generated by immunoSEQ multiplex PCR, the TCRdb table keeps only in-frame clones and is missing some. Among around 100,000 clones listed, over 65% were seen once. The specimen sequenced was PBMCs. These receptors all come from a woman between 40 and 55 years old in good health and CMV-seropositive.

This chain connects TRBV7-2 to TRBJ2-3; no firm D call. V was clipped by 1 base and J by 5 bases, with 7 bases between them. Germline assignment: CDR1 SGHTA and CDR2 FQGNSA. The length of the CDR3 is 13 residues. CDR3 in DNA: TGTGCCAGCAGCTTAGTAACTGGAGATACGCAGTATTTT. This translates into CASSLVTGDTQYF.

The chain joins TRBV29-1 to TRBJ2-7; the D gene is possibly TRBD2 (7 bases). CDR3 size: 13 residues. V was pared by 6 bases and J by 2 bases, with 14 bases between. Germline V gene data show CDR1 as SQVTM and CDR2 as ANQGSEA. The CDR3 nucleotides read TGCAGCGTAACAGGGAGGGACCCCTACGAGCAGTACTTC. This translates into CSVTGRDPYEQYF.

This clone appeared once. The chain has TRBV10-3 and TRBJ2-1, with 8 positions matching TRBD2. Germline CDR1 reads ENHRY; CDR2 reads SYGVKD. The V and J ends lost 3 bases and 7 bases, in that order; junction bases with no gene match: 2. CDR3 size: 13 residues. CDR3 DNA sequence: TGTGCCATCAGTGATCGGGAGGGTAATGAGCAGTTCTTC. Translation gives CAISDREGNEQFF.

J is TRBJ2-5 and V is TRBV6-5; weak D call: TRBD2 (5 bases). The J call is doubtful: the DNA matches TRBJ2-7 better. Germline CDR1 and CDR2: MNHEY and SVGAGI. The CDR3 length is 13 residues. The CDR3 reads CASSGVLSYEQYF. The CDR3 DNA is TGTGCCAGCAGCGGGGTTTTATCCTACGAGCAGTACTTC.

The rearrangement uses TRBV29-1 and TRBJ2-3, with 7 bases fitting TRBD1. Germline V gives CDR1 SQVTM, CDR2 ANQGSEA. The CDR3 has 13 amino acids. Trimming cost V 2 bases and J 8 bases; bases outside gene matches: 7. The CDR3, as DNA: TGCAGCGTTGAACCTCCGCCAGGGGGTACGCAGTATTTT. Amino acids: CSVEPPPGGTQYF.

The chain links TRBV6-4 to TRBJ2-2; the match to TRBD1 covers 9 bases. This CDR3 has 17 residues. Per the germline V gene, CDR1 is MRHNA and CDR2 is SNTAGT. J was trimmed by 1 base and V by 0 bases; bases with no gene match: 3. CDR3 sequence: CASSDSMDRGNTGELFF. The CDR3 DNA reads TGTGCCAGCAGTGACTCGATGGACAGGGGGAACACCGGGGAGCTGTTTTTT.

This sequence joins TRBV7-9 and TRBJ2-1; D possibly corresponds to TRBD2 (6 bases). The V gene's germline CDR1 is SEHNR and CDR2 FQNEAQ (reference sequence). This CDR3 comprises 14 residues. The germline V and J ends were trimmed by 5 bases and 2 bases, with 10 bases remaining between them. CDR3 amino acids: CASSPGGPYNEQFF. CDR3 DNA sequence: TGTGCCAGCAGCCCCGGGGGTCCCTACAATGAGCAGTTCTTC.

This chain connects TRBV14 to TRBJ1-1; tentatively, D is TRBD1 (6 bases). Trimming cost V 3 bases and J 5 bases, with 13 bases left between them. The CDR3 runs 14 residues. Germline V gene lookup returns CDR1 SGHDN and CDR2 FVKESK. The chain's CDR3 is CASSQGAGRTEAFF. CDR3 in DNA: TGTGCCAGCAGCCAGGGGGCAGGGCGAACTGAAGCTTTCTTT.

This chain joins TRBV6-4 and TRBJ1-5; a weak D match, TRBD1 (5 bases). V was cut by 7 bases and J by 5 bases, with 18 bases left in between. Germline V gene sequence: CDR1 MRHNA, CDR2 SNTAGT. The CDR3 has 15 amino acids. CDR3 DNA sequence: TGTGCCAGCAAACTCCCAGGGAAGTGGGATCAGCCCCAGCATTTT. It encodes CASKLPGKWDQPQHF.

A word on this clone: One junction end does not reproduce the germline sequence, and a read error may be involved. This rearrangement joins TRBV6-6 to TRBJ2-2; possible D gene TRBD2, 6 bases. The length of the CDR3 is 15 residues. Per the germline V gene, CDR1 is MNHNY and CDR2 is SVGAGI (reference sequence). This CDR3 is CASSSSDGATGGLFF. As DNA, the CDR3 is TGTGCCAGCAGTTCATCGGACGGGGCCACCGGGGGGCTGTTTTTT.

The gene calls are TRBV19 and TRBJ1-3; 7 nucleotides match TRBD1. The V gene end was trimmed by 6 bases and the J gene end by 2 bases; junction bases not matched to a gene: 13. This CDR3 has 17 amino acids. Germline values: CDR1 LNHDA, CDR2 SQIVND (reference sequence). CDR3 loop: CASSPKRQGSAGNTIYF. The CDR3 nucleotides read TGTGCCAGTAGCCCCAAACGACAGGGTTCGGCTGGAAACACCATATATTTT.

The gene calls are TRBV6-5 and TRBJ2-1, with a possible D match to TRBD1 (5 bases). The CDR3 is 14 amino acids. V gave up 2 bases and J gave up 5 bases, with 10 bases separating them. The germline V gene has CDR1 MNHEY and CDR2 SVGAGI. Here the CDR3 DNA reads TGTGCCAGCAGTTACGGAGCAGGGCACAATGAGCAGTTCTTC. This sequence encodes CASSYGAGHNEQFF.

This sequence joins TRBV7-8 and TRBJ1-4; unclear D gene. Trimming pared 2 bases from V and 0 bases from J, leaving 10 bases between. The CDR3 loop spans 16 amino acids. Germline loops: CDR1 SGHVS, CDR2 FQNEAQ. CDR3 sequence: CASSLYGETTNEKLFF. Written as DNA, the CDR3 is TGTGCCAGCAGCTTATATGGGGAGACAACTAATGAAAAACTGTTTTTT.

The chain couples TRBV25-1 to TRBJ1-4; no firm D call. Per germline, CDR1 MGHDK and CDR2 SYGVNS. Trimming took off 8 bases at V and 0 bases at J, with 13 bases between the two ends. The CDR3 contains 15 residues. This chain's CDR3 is CASGLTETTNEKLFF. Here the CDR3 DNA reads TGTGCCAGCGGACTGACGGAAACAACTAATGAAAAACTGTTTTTT.

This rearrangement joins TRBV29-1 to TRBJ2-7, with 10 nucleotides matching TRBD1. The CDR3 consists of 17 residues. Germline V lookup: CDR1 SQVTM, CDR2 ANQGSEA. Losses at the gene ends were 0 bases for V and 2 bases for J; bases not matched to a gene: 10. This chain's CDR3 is CSVEDDRGPHITYEQYF. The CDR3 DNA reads TGCAGCGTTGAAGACGACAGGGGGCCCCATATAACCTACGAGCAGTACTTC.

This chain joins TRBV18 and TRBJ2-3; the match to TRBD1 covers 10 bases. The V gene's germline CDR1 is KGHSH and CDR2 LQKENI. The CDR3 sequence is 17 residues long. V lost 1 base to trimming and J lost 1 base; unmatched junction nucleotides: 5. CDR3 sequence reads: CASSPRGTGAGTDTQYF. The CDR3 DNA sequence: TGTGCCAGCTCACCACGCGGGACAGGGGCGGGCACAGATACGCAGTATTTT.

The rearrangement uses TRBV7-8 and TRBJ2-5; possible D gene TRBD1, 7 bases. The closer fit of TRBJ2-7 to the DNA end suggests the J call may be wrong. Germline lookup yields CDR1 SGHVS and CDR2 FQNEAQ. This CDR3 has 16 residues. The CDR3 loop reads CASSLEQGGFESEQYF. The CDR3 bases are TGTGCCAGCAGCTTAGAGCAGGGGGGTTTCGAATCCGAGCAGTACTTC.

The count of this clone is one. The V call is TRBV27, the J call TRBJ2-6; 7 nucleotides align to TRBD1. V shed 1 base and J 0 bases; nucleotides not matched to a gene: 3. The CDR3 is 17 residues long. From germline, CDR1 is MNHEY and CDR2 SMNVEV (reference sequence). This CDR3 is CASSLWAGGSGANVLTF. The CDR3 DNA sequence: TGTGCCAGCAGTTTATGGGCAGGGGGCTCTGGGGCCAACGTCCTGACTTTC.